This T cell receptor beta chain was sequenced during a study of T-cell memory formation after mild COVID-19. Overall study findings and caveats: Clones that contracted from day 15 to 85 were balanced CD4/CD8, while later expanders leaned CD4+.

Germline V gene data show CDR1 as MNHEY and CDR2 as SVGAGI. The ends were cut back, 2 bases at V and 2 bases at J, with 10 bases in the middle. The CDR3 is made up of 15 amino acids. The 5'RACE method, run with constant-segment primers, produced TCR alpha and TCR beta cDNA libraries (carrying sample barcodes and UMIs). TCRdb reprocessed the 5' RACE reads with MiXCR, giving one entry per CDR3 protein. The data hold 200,000 to 250,000 distinct CDR3 sequences, with roughly 10% observed a single time. This clonotype came up a few times. What it binds is unknown. The chain combines TRBV6-5 with TRBJ1-3; D call uncertain. The sample was PBMCs or a T cell subset sorted from them (not recorded which). The sequence was collected from a man between 18 and 35 years old who had mild COVID-19 (a few samples of this study predate the infection). Cell type and time point are not known. The CDR3 DNA is TGTGCCAGCAGTTACCGCAGGCCACCTGGAAACACCATATATTTT. This translates into CASSYRRPPGNTIYF.